The 31 T cell receptor beta chains given below trace back to one sample, sequenced in a study of T cell responses to AZD1222 COVID-19 vaccine. Only in-frame clones appear in the TCRdb table, and some are missing; sequencing was by immunoSEQ multiplex PCR. The sample lists about 260,000 clones; just over 90% were seen once. The sequencing used peripheral blood, collected on day 0 of AZD1222 vaccination. These receptors all come from an adult in good health.

The genes are TRBV28 and TRBJ2-7; weak D call: TRBD2 (6 bases). The CDR3 runs to 15 residues. Looked up from germline, CDR1 is MDHEN and CDR2 is SYDVKM. With 5 bases removed from V and 3 bases from J, the gap between germline ends came to 17 bases. The CDR3 sequence is CASSLVQRAYYEQYF. CDR3 DNA: TGTGCCAGCAGTCTAGTACAGCGGGCGTACTACGAGCAGTACTTC. Complete variable domain (other parts from reference TRBV28 and TRBJ2-7): DVKVTQSSRYLVKRTGEKVFLECVQDMDHENMFWYRQDPGLGLRLIYFSYDVKMKEKGDIPEGYSVSREKKERFSLILESASTNQTSMYLCASSLVQRAYYEQYFGPGTRLTVT.

The rearrangement uses TRBV3-1 (or the pseudogene TRBV3-2) and TRBJ2-5, with TRBD2 identical over 7 bases. V trimming: 0 bases; J trimming: 1 base; junction bases outside the gene matches: 2. The CDR3 covers 15 residues. CDR1 LGHDT and CDR2 YNNKEL come from the germline V gene (reference sequence). The CDR3 protein is CASSQETSPQETQYF. CDR3 coding DNA: TGTGCCAGCAGCCAAGAGACTAGCCCCCAAGAGACCCAGTACTTC.

This CDR3 reads CASSQGYSSRSVNTIYF. DNA of the CDR3: TGTGCCAGCAGCCAAGGGTACAGTAGTCGCTCGGTGAACACCATATATTTT. The chain recombines TRBV3-1 (or the pseudogene TRBV3-2) with TRBJ1-3; no clear D gene. Looked up from germline, CDR1 is LGHDT and CDR2 is YNNKEL (reference sequence). The CDR3 has 17 amino acids. Trimming cost V 1 base and J 7 bases, with 20 bases left between them.

The chain recombines TRBV2 with TRBJ2-1; D is ambiguous. The CDR3 is 15 residues long. V shed 4 bases and J shed 0 bases, with 10 bases lying between them. CDR1 SNHLY and CDR2 FYNNEI come from the germline V gene. The CDR3 region is CASSGVSSSYNEQFF. The CDR3, as DNA: TGTGCCAGCAGTGGTGTCAGCAGCTCCTACAATGAGCAGTTCTTC. The full variable domain, its missing parts supplied by reference TRBV2 and TRBJ2-1, is EPEVTQTPSHQVTQMGQEVILRCVPISNHLYFYWYRQILGQKVEFLVSFYNNEISEKSEIFDDQFSVERPDGSNFTLKIRSTKLEDSAMYFCASSGVSSSYNEQFFGPGTRLTVL.

The rearrangement joins TRBV28 to TRBJ1-5; no clear D gene. Germline loops: CDR1 MDHEN, CDR2 SYDVKM. The CDR3 has 13 amino acids. V was shortened by 9 bases and J by 7 bases, with 16 bases between the two germline ends. The CDR3 DNA reads TGTGCCAGTTTCCCGTCCGTGGGGCAGCCCCAGCATTTT. Protein sequence: CASFPSVGQPQHF.

This chain links TRBV5-1 with TRBJ2-1; D possibly corresponds to TRBD2 (6 bases). The V gene's germline CDR1 is SGHRS and CDR2 YFSETQ. There are 18 residues in the CDR3. V lost 3 bases and J 0 bases, leaving 19 bases between the germline ends. The chain's CDR3 is CASSSPEGSAYSYNEQFF. The CDR3 nucleotides are TGCGCCAGCAGCTCCCCGGAGGGTAGCGCCTACTCCTACAATGAGCAGTTCTTC.

V gene TRBV29-1 combines with J gene TRBJ2-2; TRBD2 matches 10 bases. The CDR3 consists of 16 residues. In germline, CDR1 is SQVTM, CDR2 ANQGSEA. With 3 bases clipped from V and 1 base from J, the junction kept 5 bases outside the gene matches. This CDR3 is CSVEGGTSENTGELFF. The CDR3, as DNA: TGCAGCGTTGAGGGCGGGACTAGCGAGAACACCGGGGAGCTGTTTTTT.

CDR3 bases: TGTGCCAGCAGCTTAGTCGGGACAGGGTCATACAATGAGCAGTTCTTC. This encodes CASSLVGTGSYNEQFF. V gene TRBV7-2 combines with J gene TRBJ2-1, with 9 bases matching TRBD1. Germline loops: CDR1 SGHTA, CDR2 FQGNSA. This CDR3 has 16 residues. Losses at the gene ends were 1 base for V and 4 bases for J; bases not matched to a gene: 5.

This chain joins TRBV18 and TRBJ2-3; D is perhaps TRBD1 (6 bases). Looked up from germline, CDR1 is KGHSH and CDR2 is LQKENI. V lost 1 base to trimming and J lost 4 bases, with 12 bases between them. There are 15 residues in the CDR3. The CDR3: CASSPRAAGADTQYF. CDR3 in DNA: TGTGCCAGCTCACCACGAGCGGCAGGGGCAGATACGCAGTATTTT.

With regard to this clone: The sample carries other DNA sequences with the same CDR3. This sequence joins TRBV28 and TRBJ2-7; D may be TRBD1 or TRBD2 (5 bases each). Germline loops: CDR1 MDHEN, CDR2 SYDVKM. Trimming took off 5 bases at V and 6 bases at J, with 11 bases between the two ends. The CDR3 has 12 residues. CDR3 DNA: TGTGCCAGCAGTCTAGTTGGGGGCGAGCAGTACTTC. Its protein product is CASSLVGGEQYF.

This chain links TRBV3-1 (or the pseudogene TRBV3-2) with TRBJ1-3; D uncertain. The CDR3 loop spans 16 amino acids. V shed 5 bases and J shed 5 bases, with 19 bases lying between them. Germline CDR1 LGHDT, CDR2 YNNKEL (reference sequence). CDR3 in DNA: TGTGCCAGCAGCAGAACTACTTTACACGCACGAAACACCATATATTTT. Translated: CASSRTTLHARNTIYF.

The V gene is TRBV28, the J gene TRBJ1-2; 9 bases match TRBD1. The length of the CDR3 is 14 residues. V lost 5 bases, J lost 8 bases, and 9 bases stayed unmatched. The germline CDR1 and CDR2 sequences are MDHEN and SYDVKM. CDR3 sequence: CASSRTGERLGYTF. Written as DNA, the CDR3 is TGTGCCAGCAGTCGGACAGGGGAGCGATTAGGCTACACCTTC.

There are a few counts of this clone. The J gene is TRBJ2-7, the V gene TRBV11-1, with TRBD1 identical over 8 bases. CDR1 is SGHAT, CDR2 FQDESV, per germline (reference sequence). This CDR3 spans 12 amino acids. V gave up 5 bases and J gave up 5 bases; unmatched junction bases: 2. CDR3: CASSPDRDEQYF. In DNA form, the CDR3 reads TGTGCCAGCAGCCCGGACAGGGACGAGCAGTACTTC. Supplemented by reference TRBV11-1 and TRBJ2-7, the full variable domain reads EAEVAQSPRYKITEKSQAVAFWCDPISGHATLYWYRQILGQGPELLVQFQDESVVDDSQLPKDRFSAERLKGVDSTLKIQPAELGDSAMYLCASSPDRDEQYFGPGTRLTVT.

The chain combines TRBV3-1 (or the pseudogene TRBV3-2) with TRBJ1-6; D is uncertain. Germline CDR1 and CDR2: LGHDT and YNNKEL (reference sequence). The CDR3 extends over 15 amino acids. V shed 1 base and J shed 10 bases, with 14 bases lying between them. In nucleotides, the CDR3 is TGTGCCAGCAGCCAAGCCCCAGGAGTTCCCTCACCCCTCCACTTT. It yields the protein CASSQAPGVPSPLHF.

The chain has TRBV10-3 and TRBJ2-5; 9 positions agree with TRBD2. V dropped 8 bases and J dropped 4; count of bases not matched to a gene: 5. CDR3 size: 13 residues. Per the germline V gene, CDR1 is ENHRY and CDR2 is SYGVKD. The CDR3 DNA is TGTGCCATCGGGGCGGGAGGGCCAGAGACCCAGTACTTC. This sequence encodes CAIGAGGPETQYF.

The chain links TRBV6-6 to TRBJ1-5; D is possibly TRBD1 (6 bases). The ends were cut back, 4 bases at V and 1 base at J, with 11 bases in the middle. Germline-derived CDR1 and CDR2 are MNHNY and SVGAGI (reference sequence). The CDR3 extends over 15 amino acids. In DNA, the CDR3 is TGTGCCAGCAGTTCTGGGGGGCGGAGCAATCAGCCCCAGCATTTT. Translated, it gives CASSSGGRSNQPQHF.

The CDR3 loop is CASSPHRSVWTLHF. The CDR3 DNA sequence: TGTGCCAGCAGTCCTCACCGGAGCGTTTGGACCCTCCACTTT. V is TRBV27 and J is TRBJ1-6; D remains unclear. Germline lookup yields CDR1 MNHEY and CDR2 SMNVEV (reference sequence). The CDR3 totals 14 residues. Trimming shortened V by 5 bases and J by 14 bases, and 19 bases separated the two germline ends.

Comments on this clone: Other DNA sequences of this sample code for an identical CDR3. J is TRBJ1-2 and V is TRBV2, with a tentative D call TRBD1 (5 bases). V shed 4 bases and J shed 2 bases, with 5 bases lying between them. This CDR3 has 12 amino acids. Germline assignment: CDR1 SNHLY and CDR2 FYNNEI. The CDR3 sequence: CASSGQNYGYTF. The CDR3 nucleotides read TGTGCCAGCAGTGGACAGAACTATGGCTACACCTTC.

The V and J genes are TRBV25-1 and TRBJ1-4, with D perhaps TRBD1 (6 bases). The germline CDR1 and CDR2 sequences are MGHDK and SYGVNS. The CDR3 is 15 residues long. The germline V and J ends were trimmed by 3 bases and 5 bases, with 13 bases remaining between them. CDR3 region: CASSDRGGPNEKLFF. The DNA for the CDR3 is TGTGCCAGCAGTGACCGGGGGGGCCCGAATGAAAAACTGTTTTTT.

This chain uses TRBV9 with TRBJ2-3; D perhaps matches TRBD2 (5 bases). The CDR3 is 12 amino acids. The V gene lost 0 bases and the J gene lost 8 bases, with 7 bases spanning the gap. From germline, CDR1 is SGDLS and CDR2 YYNGEE. CDR3 protein: CASSVARGTQYF. The CDR3 bases are TGTGCCAGCAGCGTAGCCCGGGGTACGCAGTATTTT. Together with reference TRBV9 and TRBJ2-3, the CDR3 gives the full variable domain: DSGVTQTPKHLITATGQRVTLRCSPRSGDLSVYWYQQSLDQGLQFLIQYYNGEERAKGNILERFSAQQFPDLHSELNLSSLELGDSALYFCASSVARGTQYFGPGTRLTVL.

This rearrangement joins TRBV10-3 to TRBJ1-5; D ambiguous. The CDR3 extends over 12 amino acids. Germline V gives CDR1 ENHRY, CDR2 SYGVKD. V lost 3 bases and J lost 4, with 4 bases in between. The CDR3 loop reads CAISEHNQPQHF. The CDR3 nucleotides are TGTGCCATCAGTGAACATAATCAGCCCCAGCATTTT.

Only one count was recorded for this clone. The J gene is TRBJ2-4, the V gene TRBV19; TRBD1 aligns across 7 bases. The J segment lost 9 bases and the V segment lost 5 bases, leaving 10 bases of the junction unmatched. Germline V gene data show CDR1 as LNHDA and CDR2 as SQIVND (reference sequence). The CDR3 covers 14 residues. CDR3 protein: CASSPPGGEVIQYF. The CDR3 DNA is TGTGCCAGTAGTCCCCCAGGGGGAGAGGTCATTCAGTACTTC.

The chain joins TRBV4-2 to TRBJ1-4; unclear D gene. Germline CDR1 reads LGHNA; CDR2 reads YNFKEQ. With 4 bases removed from V and 12 bases from J, the gap between germline ends came to 15 bases. The CDR3 has 13 residues. Here the CDR3 reads CASSPLGTRELFF. CDR3 nucleotide sequence: TGTGCCAGCAGCCCCCTCGGTACGAGGGAACTGTTTTTT.

The genes are TRBV18 and TRBJ2-1; 10 bases are a match to TRBD1. Per germline, CDR1 KGHSH and CDR2 LQKENI. The ends lost 0 bases at V and 5 bases at J; junction bases unmatched: 1. The CDR3 runs to 15 residues. The CDR3 spells CASSPPGQGNNEQFF. CDR3 in DNA: TGTGCCAGCTCACCACCGGGACAGGGGAACAATGAGCAGTTCTTC. Supplemented by reference TRBV18 and TRBJ2-1, the full variable domain reads NAGVMQNPRHLVRRRGQEARLRCSPMKGHSHVYWYRQLPEEGLKFMVYLQKENIIDESGMPKERFSAEFPKEGPSILRIQQVVRGDSAAYFCASSPPGQGNNEQFFGPGTRLTVL.

The chain links TRBV5-1 to TRBJ2-7, with TRBD2 matching 10 bases. From germline, CDR1 is SGHRS and CDR2 YFSETQ. This CDR3 has 15 residues. V was clipped by 1 base and J by 5 bases; unmatched bases: 6. The CDR3 region is CASSLNPSGSDEQYF. CDR3 nucleotide sequence: TGCGCCAGCAGCTTGAACCCTAGCGGGAGTGACGAGCAGTACTTC.

V gene TRBV2 combines with J gene TRBJ1-4; D is ambiguous. CDR3 length equals 16 residues. The germline V gene has CDR1 SNHLY and CDR2 FYNNEI. Trimming left V 0 bases short and J 0 bases short, with 8 bases between. CDR3 protein: CASSEAASATNEKLFF. The CDR3 DNA follows: TGTGCCAGCAGTGAAGCGGCGAGCGCAACTAATGAAAAACTGTTTTTT.

The chain uses TRBV21-1 and TRBJ1-2; the D call of TRBD1 is as the table states it, not checked on the DNA. TRBV21-1 is labeled a pseudogene. This CDR3 contains 16 residues. The CDR3 DNA is TGTGCCAGCAGCAAAGGGGGGCGCGGGTATGGTAATGGCTACACCTTC. It encodes CASSKGGRGYGNGYTF.

CDR3 DNA sequence: TGTGCCAGCAGCTTAGTTGCGGGGGCGCACACCGGGGAGCTGTTTTTT. It codes for CASSLVAGAHTGELFF. V is TRBV11-3 and J is TRBJ2-2, with D possibly TRBD2 on 7 matching bases. In germline, CDR1 is SGHNT, CDR2 YENEEA. V shed 1 base and J shed 3 bases, with 12 bases lying between them. The CDR3 contains 16 residues.

The chain joins TRBV9 to TRBJ1-6, with a possible D match to TRBD1 (6 bases). The CDR3 consists of 14 residues. CDR1 and CDR2 (germline): SGDLS, YYNGEE. V gave up 0 bases and J gave up 13 bases, with 14 bases separating them. In nucleotides, the CDR3 is TGTGCCAGCAGCGTAGCCGGGACACAAGTCCCCCTCCACTTT. Its translation: CASSVAGTQVPLHF.

This clone is a singleton in its sample. This sequence joins TRBV2 and TRBJ2-2; perhaps TRBD1 as D (5 bases). Trimming left V 4 bases short and J 4 bases short, with 7 bases between. CDR1 and CDR2 (germline): SNHLY, FYNNEI. CDR3 size: 13 residues. CDR3 in DNA: TGTGCCAGCAGTGCCGACAGCACCGGGGAGCTGTTTTTT. Translation: CASSADSTGELFF.

The V and J genes are TRBV30 and TRBJ2-7; TRBD1 might be the D (8 bases). The V end lost 5 bases, the J end lost 5 bases, and 16 bases lay between the germline ends. The CDR3 is made up of 13 amino acids. Germline CDR1 and CDR2: GTSNPN and SVGIG (reference sequence). This CDR3 reads CAWGGDRKHEQYF. Here the CDR3 DNA reads TGTGCCTGGGGGGGGGACAGGAAGCACGAGCAGTACTTC.